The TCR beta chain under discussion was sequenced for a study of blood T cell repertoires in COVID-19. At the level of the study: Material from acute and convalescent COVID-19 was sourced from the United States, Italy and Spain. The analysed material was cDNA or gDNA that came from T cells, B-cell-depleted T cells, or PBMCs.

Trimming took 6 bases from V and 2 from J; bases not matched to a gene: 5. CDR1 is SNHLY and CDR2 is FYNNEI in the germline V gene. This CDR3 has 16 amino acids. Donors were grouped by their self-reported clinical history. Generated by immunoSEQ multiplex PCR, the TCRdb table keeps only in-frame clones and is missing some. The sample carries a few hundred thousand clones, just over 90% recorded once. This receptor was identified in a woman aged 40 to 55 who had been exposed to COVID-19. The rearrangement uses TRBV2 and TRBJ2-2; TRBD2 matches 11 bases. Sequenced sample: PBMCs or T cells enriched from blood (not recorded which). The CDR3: CASRALAGANTGELFF. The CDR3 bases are TGTGCCAGCAGAGCACTAGCGGGGGCTAACACCGGGGAGCTGTTTTTT.